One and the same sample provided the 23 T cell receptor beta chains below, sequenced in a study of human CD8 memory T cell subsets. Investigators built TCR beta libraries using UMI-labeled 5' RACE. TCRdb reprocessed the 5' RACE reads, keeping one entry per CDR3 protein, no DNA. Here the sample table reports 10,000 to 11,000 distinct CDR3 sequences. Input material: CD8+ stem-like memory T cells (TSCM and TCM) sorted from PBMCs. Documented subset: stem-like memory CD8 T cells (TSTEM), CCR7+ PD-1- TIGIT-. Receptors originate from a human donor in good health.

The CDR3 sequence is CASSSSGKPLEQYF. The chain combines TRBV7-9 with TRBJ2-7; lacking DNA, the TRBD1 call made by TCRdb goes unchecked. The CDR3 runs 14 residues. CDR1 and CDR2 (germline): SEHNR, FQNEAQ (reference sequence).

The CDR3 protein is CSALTDRTSYEQYF. The chain couples TRBV20-1 to TRBJ2-7. This CDR3 has 14 residues. Looked up from germline, CDR1 is DFQATT and CDR2 is SNEGSKA (reference sequence).

CDR3 loop: CSASNRDGIYEQYF. The chain couples TRBV20-1 to TRBJ2-7; the TRBD1 assignment by TCRdb is unverifiable without DNA. From germline, CDR1 is DFQATT and CDR2 SNEGSKA (reference sequence). This CDR3 comprises 14 residues.

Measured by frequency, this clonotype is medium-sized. CDR3: CASTGTGEEQYF. The chain joins TRBV28 to TRBJ2-7; TCRdb indicates TRBD1, and absent DNA this call remains unverified. Germline V gene data show CDR1 as MDHEN and CDR2 as SYDVKM. There are 12 residues in the CDR3.

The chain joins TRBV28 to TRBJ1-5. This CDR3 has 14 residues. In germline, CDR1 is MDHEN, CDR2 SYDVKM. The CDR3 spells CASSLQYSNQPQHF.

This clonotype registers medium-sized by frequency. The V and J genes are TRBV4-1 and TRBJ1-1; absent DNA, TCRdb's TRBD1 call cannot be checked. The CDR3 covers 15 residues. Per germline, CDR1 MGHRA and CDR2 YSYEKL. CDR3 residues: CASSQGAGGRTEAFF.

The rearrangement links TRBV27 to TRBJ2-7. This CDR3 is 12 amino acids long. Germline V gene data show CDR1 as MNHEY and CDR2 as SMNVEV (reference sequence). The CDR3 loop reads CASSLSGIEQYF.

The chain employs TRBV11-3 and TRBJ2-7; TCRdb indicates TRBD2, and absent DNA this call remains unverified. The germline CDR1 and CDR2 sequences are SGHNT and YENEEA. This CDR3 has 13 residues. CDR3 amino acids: CASSFSGGTEQYF.

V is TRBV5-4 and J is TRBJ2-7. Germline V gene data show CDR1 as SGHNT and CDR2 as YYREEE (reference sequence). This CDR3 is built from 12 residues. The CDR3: CASSVGRIEQYF.

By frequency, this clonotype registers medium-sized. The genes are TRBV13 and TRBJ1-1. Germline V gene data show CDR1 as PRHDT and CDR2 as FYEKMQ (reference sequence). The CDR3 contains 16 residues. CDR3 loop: CASSLGGRPPNTEAFF.

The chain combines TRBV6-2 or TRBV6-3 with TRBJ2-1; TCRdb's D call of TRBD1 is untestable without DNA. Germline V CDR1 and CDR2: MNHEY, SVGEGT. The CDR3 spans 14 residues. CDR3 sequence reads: CASSQDSMSDEQFF.

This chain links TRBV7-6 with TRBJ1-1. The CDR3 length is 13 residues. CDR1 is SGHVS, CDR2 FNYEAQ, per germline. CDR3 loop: CASSFTGATEAFF.

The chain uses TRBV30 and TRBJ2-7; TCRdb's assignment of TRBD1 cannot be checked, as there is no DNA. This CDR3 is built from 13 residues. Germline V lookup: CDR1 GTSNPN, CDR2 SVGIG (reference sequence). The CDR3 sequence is CAWTGQTTYEQYF. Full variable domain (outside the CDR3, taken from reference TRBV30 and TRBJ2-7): SQTIHQWPATLVQPVGSPLSLECTVEGTSNPNLYWYRQAAGRGLQLLFYSVGIGQISSEVPQNLSASRPQDRQFILSSKKLLLSDSGFYLCAWTGQTTYEQYFGPGTRLTVT.

This CDR3 is CASGQGAEETQYF. The genes are TRBV5-4 and TRBJ2-5; TCRdb indicates TRBD1, and absent DNA this call remains unverified. Germline V gene lookup returns CDR1 SGHNT and CDR2 YYREEE (reference sequence). This CDR3 has 13 residues. The variable domain in full, completed from reference TRBV5-4 and TRBJ2-5, reads ETGVTQSPTHLIKTRGQQVTLRCSSQSGHNTVSWYQQALGQGPQFIFQYYREEENGRGNFPPRFSGLQFPNYSSELNVNALELDDSALYLCASGQGAEETQYFGPGTRLLVL.

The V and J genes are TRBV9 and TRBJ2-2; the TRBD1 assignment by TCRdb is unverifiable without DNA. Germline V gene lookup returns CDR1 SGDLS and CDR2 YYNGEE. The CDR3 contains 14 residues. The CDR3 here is CASSVTGSPGELFF.

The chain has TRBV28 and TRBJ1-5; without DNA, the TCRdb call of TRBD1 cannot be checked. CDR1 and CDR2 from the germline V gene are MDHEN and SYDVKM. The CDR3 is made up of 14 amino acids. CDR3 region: CASSLAVGNQPQHF.

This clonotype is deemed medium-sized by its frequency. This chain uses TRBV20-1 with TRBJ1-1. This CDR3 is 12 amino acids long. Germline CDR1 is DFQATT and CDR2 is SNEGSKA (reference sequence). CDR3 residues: CSASVAQPEAFF.

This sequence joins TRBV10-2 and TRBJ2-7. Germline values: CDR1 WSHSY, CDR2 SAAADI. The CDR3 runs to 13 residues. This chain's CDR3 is CASSGDRSYEQYF.

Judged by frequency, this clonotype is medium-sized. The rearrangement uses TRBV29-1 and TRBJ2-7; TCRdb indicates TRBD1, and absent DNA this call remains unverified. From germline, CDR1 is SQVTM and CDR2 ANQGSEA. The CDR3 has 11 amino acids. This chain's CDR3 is CSVDRQGKQYF.

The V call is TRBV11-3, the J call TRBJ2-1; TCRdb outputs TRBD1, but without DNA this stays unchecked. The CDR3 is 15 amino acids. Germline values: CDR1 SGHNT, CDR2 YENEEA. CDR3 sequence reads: CASSPRPEAYNEQFF.

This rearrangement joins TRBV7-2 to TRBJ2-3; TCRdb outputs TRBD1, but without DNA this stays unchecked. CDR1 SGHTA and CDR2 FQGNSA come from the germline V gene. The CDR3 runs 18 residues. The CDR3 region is CASSLGNGAFGSTDTQYF.

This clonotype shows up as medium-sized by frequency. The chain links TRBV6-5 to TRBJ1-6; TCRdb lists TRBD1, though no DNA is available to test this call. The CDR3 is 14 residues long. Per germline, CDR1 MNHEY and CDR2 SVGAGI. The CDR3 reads CASSLGQGTSPLHF.

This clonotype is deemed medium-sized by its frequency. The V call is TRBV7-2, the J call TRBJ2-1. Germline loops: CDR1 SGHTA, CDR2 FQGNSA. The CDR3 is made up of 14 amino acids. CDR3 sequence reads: CASSFLSSYNEQFF.